These T cell receptor beta chains were read from a single sample in a study of blood T cell repertoires in COVID-19. Clones were read by immunoSEQ multiplex PCR, and TCRdb kept only the in-frame ones, dropping some. The sample lists almost 350,000 clones, 85% to 90% occurring once. Sequenced material: PBMCs or T cells enriched from blood (not recorded which). The receptor source for this set is a woman between 25 and 40 years old who had been exposed to COVID-19. Both conserved end residues are part of each CDR3. D genes are given only for firm matches. Clone size appears in some rows only: once, few, many, or a class for an expanded clone.

V: TRBV28; size: .; J: TRBJ1-2; D: .; DNA: TGTGCCAGCAGTTTGGCAAACGGAGGACAGCGAAAAGGTGCTGGCTACACCTTC; CDR3: CASSLANGGQRKGAGYTF
V: TRBV5-5; size: .; J: TRBJ1-6; D: .; DNA: TGTGCCAGCAGCTTGGAACCCTCCGGGGTGGGATGGTCACCCCTCCACTTT; CDR3: CASSLEPSGVGWSPLHF
V: TRBV3-1/TRBV3-2; size: .; J: TRBJ2-1; D: TRBD2; DNA: TGTGCCAGCAGCCACCGGGGGGGTTCCTCCTACAATGAGCAGTTCTTC; CDR3: CASSHRGGSSYNEQFF
V: TRBV9; size: once; J: TRBJ1-1; D: .; DNA: TGTGCCAGCAGCGGGGGACATCGTGGCACTGAAGCTTTCTTT; CDR3: CASSGGHRGTEAFF
V: TRBV6-5; size: .; J: TRBJ1-4; D: .; DNA: TGTGCCAGCAGTTACTTCCGGGGGGGAGTCGGAAAACTGTTTTTT; CDR3: CASSYFRGGVGKLFF
V: TRBV18; size: .; J: TRBJ2-1; D: .; DNA: TGTGCCAGCTCAAGCAGGGGACAAGACAATGAGCAGTTCTTC; CDR3: CASSSRGQDNEQFF
V: TRBV12-3/TRBV12-4; size: .; J: TRBJ2-7; D: .; DNA: TGTGCCAGCAGTTCACGGGCCTACGAGCAGTACTTC; CDR3: CASSSRAYEQYF
V: TRBV27; size: .; J: TRBJ2-7; D: TRBD1; DNA: TGTGCCAGCAGTCCTTACAGGGGGCCCTACGAGCAGTACTTC; CDR3: CASSPYRGPYEQYF
V: TRBV29-1; size: .; J: TRBJ1-1; D: .; DNA: TGCAGCGCATCCACAGGGTACACTGAAGCTTTCTTT; CDR3: CSASTGYTEAFF
V: TRBV28; size: .; J: TRBJ2-1; D: TRBD2; DNA: TGTGCCAGCAGTTTCGAGGGCGGGAGGGCCTACAATGAGCAGTTCTTC; CDR3: CASSFEGGRAYNEQFF
V: TRBV7-9; size: .; J: TRBJ1-1; D: .; DNA: TGTGCCAGCAGCTTGGACAGGAACACTGAAGCTTTCTTT; CDR3: CASSLDRNTEAFF
V: TRBV18; size: .; J: TRBJ1-1; D: .; DNA: TGTGCCAGCTCACCAATGTCAGGGGATGGGAACACTGAAGCTTTCTTT; CDR3: CASSPMSGDGNTEAFF
V: TRBV29-1; size: .; J: TRBJ1-5; D: .; DNA: TGCAGCGTTGGAGGGGGGGGTCAGCCCCAGCATTTT; CDR3: CSVGGGGQPQHF
V: TRBV28; size: .; J: TRBJ2-2; D: TRBD1; DNA: TGTGCCAGCGGGACAGGGCACGGGGAGCTGTTTTTT; CDR3: CASGTGHGELFF
V: TRBV7-3; size: .; J: TRBJ2-3; D: .; DNA: TGTGCCAGCAGCTTTAAACAGAGCACAGATACGCAGTATTTT; CDR3: CASSFKQSTDTQYF
V: TRBV29-1; size: .; J: TRBJ2-2; D: TRBD1; DNA: TGCAGCGTGCGACAGGGGGCGAGGGCCGGGGAGCTGTTTTTT; CDR3: CSVRQGARAGELFF
V: TRBV15; size: .; J: TRBJ2-7; D: TRBD1; DNA: TGTGCCACCAGCAGAGATTTAGGACAGGGGAACGAGCAGTACTTC; CDR3: CATSRDLGQGNEQYF
V: TRBV4-1; size: once; J: TRBJ1-3; D: TRBD1; DNA: TGCGCCAGCAGCAACCGGACAGGTTTTGGAAACACCATATATTTT; CDR3: CASSNRTGFGNTIYF
V: TRBV11-3; size: .; J: TRBJ1-6; D: .; DNA: TGTGCCAGCAGCACCTCCAGGGTGGATAATTCACCCCTCCACTTT; CDR3: CASSTSRVDNSPLHF
V: TRBV3-1/TRBV3-2; size: .; J: TRBJ1-4; D: .; DNA: TGTGCCAGCAGCCCCCATGGGCCCGGAGGGTTCAATAATGAAAAACTGTTTTTT; CDR3: CASSPHGPGGFNNEKLFF
V: TRBV9; size: .; J: TRBJ2-2; D: .; DNA: TGTGCCAGCAGCGTAGACCCTACGAACACCGGGGAGCTGTTTTTT; CDR3: CASSVDPTNTGELFF
V: TRBV6-6; size: .; J: TRBJ1-1; D: .; DNA: TGTGCCAGCAGTTACTCGACAGCTGAGCAAGCTTTCTTT; CDR3: CASSYSTAEQAFF
V: TRBV7-9; size: .; J: TRBJ1-4; D: TRBD1; DNA: TGTGCCAGCAGCCCTTACGGACAGGTTAATGAAAAACTGTTTTTT; CDR3: CASSPYGQVNEKLFF
V: TRBV10-3; size: .; J: TRBJ2-1; D: .; DNA: TGTGCCATCAGTGAGAGGCTAGCCAATGAGCAGTTCTTC; CDR3: CAISERLANEQFF
V: TRBV7-9; size: .; J: TRBJ2-1; D: TRBD1; DNA: TGTGCCAGCACCCACAGGGGGGAGGAGCAGTTCTTC; CDR3: CASTHRGEEQFF
V: TRBV5-5; size: .; J: TRBJ2-3; D: .; DNA: TGTGCCAGCAGCTACTATATCCCAGATACGCAGTATTTT; CDR3: CASSYYIPDTQYF
V: TRBV7-9; size: .; J: TRBJ2-3; D: TRBD1; DNA: TGTGCCAGCAGCCCCGGCGGGACAGGGCTCCTCGGCACAGATACGCAGTATTTT; CDR3: CASSPGGTGLLGTDTQYF
V: TRBV7-7; size: once; J: TRBJ2-5; D: TRBD1; DNA: TGTGCTAGCAGCAAAATGGGACAGGGGCTTCAAGAGACCCAGTACTTC; CDR3: CASSKMGQGLQETQYF
V: TRBV7-2; size: .; J: TRBJ2-5; D: .; DNA: TGTGCCAGCAGCTTAAACAGCCAAGAGACCCAGTACTTC; CDR3: CASSLNSQETQYF
V: TRBV6-5; size: .; J: TRBJ2-3; D: TRBD1; DNA: TGTGCCAGCACAGGACAGGGTAGCACAGATACGCAGTATTTT; CDR3: CASTGQGSTDTQYF
V: TRBV2; size: .; J: TRBJ1-2; D: .; DNA: TGTGCCAGCAGGACAGTGGGGGCAGGCTACACCTTC; CDR3: CASRTVGAGYTF
V: TRBV15; size: .; J: TRBJ2-1; D: .; DNA: TGTGCCACCAGCAGAGATATTAATGAGCAGTTCTTC; CDR3: CATSRDINEQFF
V: TRBV7-2; size: once; J: TRBJ2-2; D: TRBD2; DNA: TGTGCCAGCAATAGCGGGGCGAACACCGGGGAGCTGTTTTTT; CDR3: CASNSGANTGELFF
V: TRBV7-9; size: .; J: TRBJ2-3; D: .; DNA: TGTGCCAGCGGCGGAGGCCCCCTCACAGATACGCAGTATTTT; CDR3: CASGGGPLTDTQYF
V: TRBV5-3; size: .; J: TRBJ2-7; D: TRBD2; DNA: TGTGCCAGAAGCTTGGGGACTAGCGGGGGTTCCTACGAGCAGTACTTC; CDR3: CARSLGTSGGSYEQYF
V: TRBV7-9; size: .; J: TRBJ2-7; D: TRBD2; DNA: TGTGCCAGCAGCTTAGGCCCTAGCGGAGGAGAGAGCGAGCAGTACTTC; CDR3: CASSLGPSGGESEQYF
V: TRBV30; size: once; J: TRBJ1-2; D: .; DNA: TGTGCCTGGAGTCCGCGGTTGCGGGATGGCTACACCTTC; CDR3: CAWSPRLRDGYTF
V: TRBV6-5; size: .; J: TRBJ2-5; D: TRBD2; DNA: TGTGCCAGCAGCCTCACTAGCGTCCCAGAGACCCAGTACTTC; CDR3: CASSLTSVPETQYF
V: TRBV28; size: few; J: TRBJ1-2; D: TRBD1; DNA: TGTGCCAGCACCGGCCGACAGGGGGATAACTATGGCTACACCTTC; CDR3: CASTGRQGDNYGYTF
V: TRBV5-4; size: .; J: TRBJ2-5; D: .; DNA: TGTGCCAGCAGCTTGGACGAAGTATTTTACGGTTCTGAGACCCAGTACTTC; CDR3: CASSLDEVFYGSETQYF
V: TRBV7-6; size: .; J: TRBJ1-3; D: TRBD1; DNA: TGTGCCAGCAGCTTAGCGGGTTCACAGGGGGCTTTTGGAAACACCATATATTTT; CDR3: CASSLAGSQGAFGNTIYF
V: TRBV6-5; size: .; J: TRBJ2-1; D: .; DNA: TGTGCCAGCAGCTTGCAGGGGCAACCCTACAATGAGCAGTTCTTC; CDR3: CASSLQGQPYNEQFF
V: TRBV11-2; size: .; J: TRBJ2-7; D: TRBD1; DNA: TGTGCCAGCAGCTTAGTACAGGGGGCATTCGAGCAGTACTTC; CDR3: CASSLVQGAFEQYF
V: TRBV7-9; size: .; J: TRBJ2-7; D: .; DNA: TGTGCCAGCAGCTTAGTCGGGGTCTCCGAGCAGTACTTC; CDR3: CASSLVGVSEQYF
V: TRBV30; size: .; J: TRBJ2-1; D: .; DNA: TGTGCCTGGAGTGGGGCTAACGGGATATACAATGAGCAGTTCTTC; CDR3: CAWSGANGIYNEQFF
V: TRBV24-1; size: .; J: TRBJ2-1; D: TRBD2; DNA: TGTGCCACCGCGATAGCGGGAACCTACAATGAGCAGTTCTTC; CDR3: CATAIAGTYNEQFF
V: TRBV11-2; size: .; J: TRBJ1-4; D: .; DNA: TGTGCCAGCAGCTTAGATCCGGGGGAAAAACTGTTTTTT; CDR3: CASSLDPGEKLFF
V: TRBV7-6; size: .; J: TRBJ2-1; D: TRBD2; DNA: TGTGCCAGCAGCTCGAGCGGGACTAGCGCAACCTACAATGAGCAGTTCTTC; CDR3: CASSSSGTSATYNEQFF
V: TRBV28; size: .; J: TRBJ1-2; D: .; DNA: TGTGCCAGCAGATCCCCACAGGTTAACTATGGCTACACCTTC; CDR3: CASRSPQVNYGYTF
V: TRBV11-2; size: .; J: TRBJ2-1; D: .; DNA: TGTGCCAGCAGCCCAGCCCCCCAGTTTCGGAGCGGCTCCTACAATGAGCAGTTCTTC; CDR3: CASSPAPQFRSGSYNEQFF